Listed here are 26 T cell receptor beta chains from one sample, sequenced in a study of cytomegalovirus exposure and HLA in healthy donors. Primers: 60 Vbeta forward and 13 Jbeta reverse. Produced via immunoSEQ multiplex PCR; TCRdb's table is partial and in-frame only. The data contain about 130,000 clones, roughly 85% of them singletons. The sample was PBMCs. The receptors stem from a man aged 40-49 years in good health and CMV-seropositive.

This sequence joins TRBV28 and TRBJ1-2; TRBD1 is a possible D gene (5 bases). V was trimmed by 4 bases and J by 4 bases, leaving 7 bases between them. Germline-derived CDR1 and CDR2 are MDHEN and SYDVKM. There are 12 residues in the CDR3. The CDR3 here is CASSSRAYGYTF. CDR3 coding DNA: TGTGCCAGCAGTTCCAGGGCCTATGGCTACACCTTC.

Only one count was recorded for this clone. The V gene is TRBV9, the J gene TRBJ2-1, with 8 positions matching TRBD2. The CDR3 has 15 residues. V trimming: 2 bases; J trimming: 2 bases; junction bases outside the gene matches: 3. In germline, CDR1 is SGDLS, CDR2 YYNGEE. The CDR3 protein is CASSVREGPYNEQFF. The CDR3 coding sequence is TGTGCCAGCAGCGTCCGGGAGGGCCCCTACAATGAGCAGTTCTTC.

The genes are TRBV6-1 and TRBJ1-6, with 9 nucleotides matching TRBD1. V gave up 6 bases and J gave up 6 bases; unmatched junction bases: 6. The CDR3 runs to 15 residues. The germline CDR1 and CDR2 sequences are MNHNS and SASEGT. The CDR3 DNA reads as TGTGCCAGCAGGGAACAGGGGGCAGCTAATTCACCCCTCCACTTT. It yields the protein CASREQGAANSPLHF.

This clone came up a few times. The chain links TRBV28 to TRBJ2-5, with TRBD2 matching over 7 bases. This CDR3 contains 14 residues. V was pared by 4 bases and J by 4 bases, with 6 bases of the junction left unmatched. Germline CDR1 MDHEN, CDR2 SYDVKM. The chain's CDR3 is CASSYGGGRETQYF. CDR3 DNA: TGTGCCAGCAGTTACGGGGGAGGGCGAGAGACCCAGTACTTC. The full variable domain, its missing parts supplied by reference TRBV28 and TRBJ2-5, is DVKVTQSSRYLVKRTGEKVFLECVQDMDHENMFWYRQDPGLGLRLIYFSYDVKMKEKGDIPEGYSVSREKKERFSLILESASTNQTSMYLCASSYGGGRETQYFGPGTRLLVL.

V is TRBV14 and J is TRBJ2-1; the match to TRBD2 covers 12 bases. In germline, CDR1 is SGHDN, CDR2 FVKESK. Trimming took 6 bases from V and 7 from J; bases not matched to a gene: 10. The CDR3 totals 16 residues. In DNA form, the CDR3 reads TGTGCCAGCAGTCAACTAGCGGGAGGACGGGGAAATGAGCAGTTCTTC. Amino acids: CASSQLAGGRGNEQFF. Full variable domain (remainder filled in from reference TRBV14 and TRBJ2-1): EAGVTQFPSHSVIEKGQTVTLRCDPISGHDNLYWYRRVMGKEIKFLLHFVKESKQDESGMPNNRFLAERTGGTYSTLKVQPAELEDSGVYFCASSQLAGGRGNEQFFGPGTRLTVL.

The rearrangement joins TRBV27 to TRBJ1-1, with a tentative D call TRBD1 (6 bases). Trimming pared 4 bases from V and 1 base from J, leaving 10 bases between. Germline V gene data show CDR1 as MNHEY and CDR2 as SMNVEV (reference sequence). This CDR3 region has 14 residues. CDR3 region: CASSWGTRNTEAFF. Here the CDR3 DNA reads TGTGCCAGCAGTTGGGGGACACGGAACACTGAAGCTTTCTTT.

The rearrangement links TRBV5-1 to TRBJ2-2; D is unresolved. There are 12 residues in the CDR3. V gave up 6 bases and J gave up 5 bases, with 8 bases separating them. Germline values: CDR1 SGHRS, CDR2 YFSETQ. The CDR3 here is CASIEMTGELFF. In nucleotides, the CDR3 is TGCGCCAGCATCGAGATGACCGGGGAGCTGTTTTTT.

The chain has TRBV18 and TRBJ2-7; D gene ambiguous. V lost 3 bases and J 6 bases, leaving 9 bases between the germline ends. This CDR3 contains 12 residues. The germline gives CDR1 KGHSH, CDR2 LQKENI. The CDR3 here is CASSPGRTEQYF. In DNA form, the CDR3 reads TGTGCCAGCTCACCTGGTAGAACCGAGCAGTACTTC. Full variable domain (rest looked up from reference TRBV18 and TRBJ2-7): NAGVMQNPRHLVRRRGQEARLRCSPMKGHSHVYWYRQLPEEGLKFMVYLQKENIIDESGMPKERFSAEFPKEGPSILRIQQVVRGDSAAYFCASSPGRTEQYFGPGTRLTVT.

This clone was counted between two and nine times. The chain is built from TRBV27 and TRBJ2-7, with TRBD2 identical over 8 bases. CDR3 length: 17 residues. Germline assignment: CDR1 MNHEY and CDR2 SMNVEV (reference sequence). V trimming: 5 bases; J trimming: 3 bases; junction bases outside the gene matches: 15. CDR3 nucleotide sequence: TGTGCCAGCAGTCCCCTGGGACCAGCGGGAGCGATCTACGAGCAGTACTTC. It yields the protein CASSPLGPAGAIYEQYF.

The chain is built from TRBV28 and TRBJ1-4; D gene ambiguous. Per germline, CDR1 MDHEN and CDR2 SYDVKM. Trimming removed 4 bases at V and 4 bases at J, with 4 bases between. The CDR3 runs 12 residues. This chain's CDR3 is CASSSVNEKLFF. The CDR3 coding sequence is TGTGCCAGCAGTTCTGTTAATGAAAAACTGTTTTTT.

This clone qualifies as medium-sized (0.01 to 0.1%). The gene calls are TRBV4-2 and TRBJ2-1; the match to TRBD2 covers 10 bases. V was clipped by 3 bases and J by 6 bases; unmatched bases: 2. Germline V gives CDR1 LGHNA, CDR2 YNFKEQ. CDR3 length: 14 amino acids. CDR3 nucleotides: TGTGCCAGCAGCCAGGAGCGGGAGGGCAATGAGCAGTTCTTC. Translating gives CASSQEREGNEQFF.

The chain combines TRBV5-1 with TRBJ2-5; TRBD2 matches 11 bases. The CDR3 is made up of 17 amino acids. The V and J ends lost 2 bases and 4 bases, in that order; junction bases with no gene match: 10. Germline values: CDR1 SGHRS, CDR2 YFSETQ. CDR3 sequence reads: CASSLNSGRAGGETQYF. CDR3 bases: TGCGCCAGCAGCTTAAATAGCGGGAGGGCCGGAGGAGAGACCCAGTACTTC.

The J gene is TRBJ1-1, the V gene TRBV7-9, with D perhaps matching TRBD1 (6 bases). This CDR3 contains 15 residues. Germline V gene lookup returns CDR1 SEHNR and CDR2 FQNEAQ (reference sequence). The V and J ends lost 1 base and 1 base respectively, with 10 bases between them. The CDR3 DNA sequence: TGTGCCAGCAGCTTAGGAGGGGGAACGAACACTGAAGCTTTCTTT. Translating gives CASSLGGGTNTEAFF.

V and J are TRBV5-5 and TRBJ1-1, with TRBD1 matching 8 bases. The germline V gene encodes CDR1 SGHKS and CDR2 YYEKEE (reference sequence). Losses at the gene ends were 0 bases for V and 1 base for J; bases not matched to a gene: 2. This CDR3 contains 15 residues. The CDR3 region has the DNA TGTGCCAGCAGCTTGGTTGGGACAGGGAACACTGAAGCTTTCTTT. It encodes CASSLVGTGNTEAFF. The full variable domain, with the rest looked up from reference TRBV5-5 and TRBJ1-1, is DAGVTQSPTHLIKTRGQQVTLRCSPISGHKSVSWYQQVLGQGPQFIFQYYEKEERGRGNFPDRFSARQFPNYSSELNVNALLLGDSALYLCASSLVGTGNTEAFFGQGTRLTVV.

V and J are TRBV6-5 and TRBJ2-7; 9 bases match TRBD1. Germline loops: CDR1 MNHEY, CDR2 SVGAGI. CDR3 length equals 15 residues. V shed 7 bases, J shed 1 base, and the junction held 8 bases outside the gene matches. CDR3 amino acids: CASTAGQGFSYEQYF. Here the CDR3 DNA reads TGTGCCAGCACCGCCGGACAGGGGTTTTCCTACGAGCAGTACTTC.

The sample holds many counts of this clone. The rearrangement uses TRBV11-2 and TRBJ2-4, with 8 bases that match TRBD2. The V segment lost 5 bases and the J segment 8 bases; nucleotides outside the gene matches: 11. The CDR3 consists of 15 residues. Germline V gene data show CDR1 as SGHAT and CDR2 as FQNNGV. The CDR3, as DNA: TGTGCCAGCAGCCGGACCGGGACTAGGGAGGACATTCAGTACTTC. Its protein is CASSRTGTREDIQYF. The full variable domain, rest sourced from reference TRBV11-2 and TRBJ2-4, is EAGVAQSPRYKIIEKRQSVAFWCNPISGHATLYWYQQILGQGPKLLIQFQNNGVVDDSQLPKDRFSAERLKGVDSTLKIQPAKLEDSAVYLCASSRTGTREDIQYFGAGTRLSVL.

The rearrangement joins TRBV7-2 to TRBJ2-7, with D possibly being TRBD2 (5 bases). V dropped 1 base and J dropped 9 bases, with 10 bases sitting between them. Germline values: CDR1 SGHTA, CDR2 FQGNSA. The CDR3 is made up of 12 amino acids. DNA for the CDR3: TGTGCCAGCAGCTTAGATCTAGCATGGCAGTACTTC. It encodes CASSLDLAWQYF.

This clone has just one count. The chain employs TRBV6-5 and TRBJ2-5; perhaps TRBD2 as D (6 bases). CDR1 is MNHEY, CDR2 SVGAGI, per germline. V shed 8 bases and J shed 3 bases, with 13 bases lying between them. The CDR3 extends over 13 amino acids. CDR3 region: CASRGSGEETQYF. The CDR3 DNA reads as TGTGCCAGCCGGGGGTCGGGGGAAGAGACCCAGTACTTC.

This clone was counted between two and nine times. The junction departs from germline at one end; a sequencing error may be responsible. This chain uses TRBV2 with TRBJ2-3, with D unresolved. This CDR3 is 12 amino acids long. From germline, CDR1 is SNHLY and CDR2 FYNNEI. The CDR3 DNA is TGTGCCAGCAGCTGGAGTGAGACGGCTACGAATTTT. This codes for CASSWSETATNF.

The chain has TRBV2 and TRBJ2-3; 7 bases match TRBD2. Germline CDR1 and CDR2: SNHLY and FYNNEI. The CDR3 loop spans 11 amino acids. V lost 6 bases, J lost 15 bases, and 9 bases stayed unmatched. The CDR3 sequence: CASSLAANSYF. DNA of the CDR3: TGTGCCAGCAGCCTAGCGGCAAATTCCTATTTT.

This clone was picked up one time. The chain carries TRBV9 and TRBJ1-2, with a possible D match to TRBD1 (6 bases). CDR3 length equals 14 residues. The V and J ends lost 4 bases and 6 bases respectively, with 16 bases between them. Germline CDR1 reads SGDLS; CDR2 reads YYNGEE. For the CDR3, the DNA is TGTGCCAGCAGCCCCCCGGGCAGGGGACATGGCTACACCTTC. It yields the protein CASSPPGRGHGYTF.

This chain's CDR3 is CASSLEGRGGETQYF. Written as DNA, the CDR3 is TGTGCCAGCAGCTTAGAGGGCAGGGGCGGGGAGACCCAGTACTTC. This rearrangement joins TRBV7-7 to TRBJ2-5; tentatively, D is TRBD1 (6 bases). V gave up 1 base and J gave up 5 bases, with 14 bases separating them. The length of the CDR3 is 15 residues. Germline V gene lookup returns CDR1 SSHAT and CDR2 FNYEAQ (reference sequence). The entire variable domain, with the rest obtained from reference TRBV7-7 and TRBJ2-5, is as follows: GAGVSQSPRYKVTKRGQDVTLRCDPISSHATLYWYQQALGQGPEFLTYFNYEAQPDKSGLPSDRFSAERPEGSISTLTIQRTEQRDSAMYRCASSLEGRGGETQYFGPGTRLLVL.

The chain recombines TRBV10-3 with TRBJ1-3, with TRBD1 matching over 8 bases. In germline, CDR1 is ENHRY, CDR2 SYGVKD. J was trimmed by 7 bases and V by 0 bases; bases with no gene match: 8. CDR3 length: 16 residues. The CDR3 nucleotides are TGTGCCATCAGTGAGTCGACCGGACAGGGCTCGAACACCATATATTTT. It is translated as CAISESTGQGSNTIYF.

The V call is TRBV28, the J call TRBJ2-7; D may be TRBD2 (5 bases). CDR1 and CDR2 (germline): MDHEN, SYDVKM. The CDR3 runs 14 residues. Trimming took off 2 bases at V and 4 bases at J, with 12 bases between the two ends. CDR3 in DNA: TGTGCCAGCAGTTTAGTGGGCCCGGGGTACGAGCAGTACTTC. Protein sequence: CASSLVGPGYEQYF.

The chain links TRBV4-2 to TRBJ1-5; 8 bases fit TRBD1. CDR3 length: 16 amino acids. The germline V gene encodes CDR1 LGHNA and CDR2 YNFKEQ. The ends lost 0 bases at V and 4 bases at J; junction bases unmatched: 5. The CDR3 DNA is TGTGCCAGCAGCCAAGATAAGGGACAGGTGAATCAGCCCCAGCATTTT. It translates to CASSQDKGQVNQPQHF.

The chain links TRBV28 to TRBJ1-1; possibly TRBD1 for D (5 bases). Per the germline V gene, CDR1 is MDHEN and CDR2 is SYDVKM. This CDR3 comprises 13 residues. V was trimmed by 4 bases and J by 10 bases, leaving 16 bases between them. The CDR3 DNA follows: TGTGCCAGCAGTTCGTCTAAGGGGCCTATAGCTTTCTTT. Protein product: CASSSSKGPIAFF. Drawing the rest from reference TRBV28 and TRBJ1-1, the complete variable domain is DVKVTQSSRYLVKRTGEKVFLECVQDMDHENMFWYRQDPGLGLRLIYFSYDVKMKEKGDIPEGYSVSREKKERFSLILESASTNQTSMYLCASSSSKGPIAFFGQGTRLTVV.